The 11 T cell receptor beta chains below were found in one sample sequenced in a study of identical twins. In TCRdb, the 5' RACE reads were re-called with MiXCR into one record per CDR3 protein. Of 450,000 or so distinct CDR3 sequences listed, about 13% are singletons. This sample also belongs to another study, concerning yellow fever vaccine responses in identical twins.

Sequenced: CD4+ T cells sorted from blood. The receptors were gathered from a woman under 30 in good health.

This clonotype has just a few counts. This chain links TRBV20-1 with TRBJ2-3, with D unresolved. The CDR3 length is 16 residues. Germline lookup yields CDR1 DFQATT and CDR2 SNEGSKA (reference sequence). With 0 bases removed from V and 0 bases from J, the gap between germline ends came to 13 bases. CDR3 nucleotide sequence: TGCAGTGCTAGAGATCTCCGGCATACCAGCACAGATACGCAGTATTTT. This gives the protein CSARDLRHTSTDTQYF.

This clonotype was recorded a few times. The chain carries TRBV12-3 or TRBV12-4 and TRBJ2-7; 7 nucleotides line up with TRBD2. J gave up 6 bases and V 0 bases, and 8 bases lay outside the gene matches. There are 15 residues in the CDR3. This CDR3 reads CASSLAGGSGAEQYF. Here the CDR3 DNA reads TGTGCCAGCAGTTTAGCTGGCGGGAGCGGCGCCGAGCAGTACTTC.

This chain links TRBV7-9 with TRBJ2-7; TRBD2 matches 7 bases. The CDR3 runs to 16 residues. CDR1 is SEHNR and CDR2 is FQNEAQ in the germline V gene (reference sequence). The V and J ends lost 0 bases and 5 bases, in that order; junction bases with no gene match: 10. The CDR3 loop reads CASSLAVGGLDDEQYF. The CDR3 coding sequence is TGTGCCAGCAGCTTAGCGGTGGGAGGGCTTGACGACGAGCAGTACTTC.

This chain uses TRBV3-1 with TRBJ1-2; the D gene is possibly TRBD1 (5 bases). The germline V and J ends were trimmed by 0 bases and 2 bases, with 10 bases remaining between them. The CDR3 is made up of 15 amino acids. Germline-derived CDR1 and CDR2 are LGHDT and YNNKEL (reference sequence). The CDR3 reads CASSQDPRQNYGYTF. The CDR3 DNA sequence: TGTGCCAGCAGCCAAGATCCCCGACAGAACTATGGCTACACCTTC.

The sample holds many counts of this clonotype. The chain has TRBV20-1 and TRBJ2-3; TRBD2 matches 11 bases. Germline lookup yields CDR1 DFQATT and CDR2 SNEGSKA (reference sequence). The CDR3 runs to 15 residues. Trimming removed 5 bases from V and 4 bases from J; junction bases left unmatched: 8. The CDR3 reads CSAPLLAGVSDTQYF. The CDR3 nucleotides read TGCAGTGCTCCGTTACTAGCGGGAGTTTCAGATACGCAGTATTTT.

J is TRBJ2-1 and V is TRBV6-1, with TRBD1 identical over 9 bases. The CDR3 runs to 13 residues. CDR1 and CDR2 from the germline V gene are MNHNS and SASEGT. Unmatched junction bases numbered 4, after V lost 6 bases and J lost 7 bases. CDR3 region: CASRQGAENEQFF. The CDR3 DNA reads as TGTGCCAGCAGACAGGGGGCGGAAAATGAGCAGTTCTTC.

The chain employs TRBV23-1 and TRBJ2-7; TRBD1 matches at 7 bases. TRBV23-1 falls under the ORF class, with uncertain function. CDR3 length equals 15 residues. The V and J ends lost 7 bases and 3 bases, in that order; junction bases with no gene match: 12. The CDR3 DNA sequence: TGCGCCAGCACCTCACGACAGGGTCAGGGCTACGAGCAGTACTTC. This sequence encodes CASTSRQGQGYEQYF.

This chain joins TRBV2 and TRBJ2-4, with D unclear. V lost 5 bases to trimming and J lost 0 bases, with 14 bases between them. The CDR3 has 16 residues. The V gene's germline CDR1 is SNHLY and CDR2 FYNNEI. In DNA form, the CDR3 reads TGTGCCAGCAGTCTGGACGGCCGAAAAGCCAAAAACATTCAGTACTTC. It codes for CASSLDGRKAKNIQYF.

There are a few counts of this clonotype. The V gene is TRBV4-3, the J gene TRBJ2-5, with 13 nucleotides matching TRBD2. This CDR3 has 17 amino acids. Trimming cost V 2 bases and J 5 bases; bases outside gene matches: 8. Per the germline V gene, CDR1 is LGHNA and CDR2 is YSLEER. This chain's CDR3 is CASSQSFSTSGRETQYF. DNA for the CDR3: TGCGCCAGCAGCCAATCGTTTTCGACTAGCGGGAGGGAGACCCAGTACTTC.

This chain joins TRBV5-1 and TRBJ2-1, with no clear D. The V gene's germline CDR1 is SGHRS and CDR2 YFSETQ. The CDR3 sequence is 15 residues long. Trimming took 4 bases from V and 4 from J, leaving 15 bases between them. As DNA, the CDR3 is TGCGCCAGCAGCCGCGCCCGGGCCGGATACAATGAGCAGTTCTTC. It yields the protein CASSRARAGYNEQFF.

This clonotype was detected only a few times. This chain connects TRBV15 to TRBJ2-3; D gene uncertain. The CDR3 is 14 amino acids. Germline V gene sequence: CDR1 LNHNV, CDR2 YYDKDF (reference sequence). V lost 4 bases and J lost 3, with 11 bases in between. The CDR3 DNA reads TGTGCCACCAGCATTGGGCTAGAGACAGATACGCAGTATTTT. Translation: CATSIGLETDTQYF.